What follows are 22 T cell receptor beta chains derived from one specimen sequenced in a study of shared T cell receptors in the human thymus. TCRdb's copy holds only in-frame clones and misses some; the assay was immunoSEQ multiplex PCR. In the table there are under 450,000 clones, 95% of which are singletons. The sample was thymocytes. The receptors were gathered from a human donor.

The V gene is TRBV14, the J gene TRBJ2-2; TRBD2 aligns across 11 bases. From germline, CDR1 is SGHDN and CDR2 FVKESK. V lost 4 bases and J lost 1; bases outside the gene matches: 8. The CDR3 has 18 residues. The CDR3 spells CASSPKSGTSGNTGELFF. The CDR3 coding sequence is TGTGCCAGCAGCCCGAAATCCGGGACTAGCGGGAACACCGGGGAGCTGTTTTTT.

This chain joins TRBV30 and TRBJ2-5; 9 bases are shared with TRBD2. Germline trimming cut 2 bases from V and 3 bases from J; bases unmatched to any gene: 19. The length of the CDR3 is 19 residues. Germline CDR1 reads GTSNPN; CDR2 reads SVGIG (reference sequence). The CDR3 reads CAWSTPEGGRGRGKETQYF. In nucleotides, the CDR3 is TGTGCCTGGAGTACCCCTGAGGGCGGGAGGGGGAGAGGAAAAGAGACCCAGTACTTC.

The chain has TRBV19 and TRBJ2-4; 9 bases map to TRBD2. V was pared by 11 bases and J by 2 bases, with 4 bases of the junction left unmatched. The CDR3 loop spans 13 amino acids. The germline V gene has CDR1 LNHDA and CDR2 SQIVND (reference sequence). CDR3 nucleotides: TGTGCCTGCAGCGGGAGGCCCAAAAACATTCAGTACTTC. Protein product: CACSGRPKNIQYF.

V and J are TRBV5-8 and TRBJ2-2; TRBD2 agrees at 10 bases. The CDR3 has 15 residues. Trimming removed 5 bases from V and 4 bases from J; junction bases left unmatched: 5. The germline CDR1 and CDR2 sequences are SGHTS and YDEGEE. DNA of the CDR3: TGTGCCAGCAGACCAGCGGGAGGGCCCACCGGGGAGCTGTTTTTT. Protein sequence: CASRPAGGPTGELFF. Filled out from reference TRBV5-8 and TRBJ2-2, the complete variable domain reads EAGVTQSPTHLIKTRGQQATLRCSPISGHTSVYWYQQALGLGLQFLLWYDEGEERNRGNFPPRFSGRQFPNYSSELNVNALELEDSALYLCASRPAGGPTGELFFGEGSRLTVL.

The chain couples TRBV13 to TRBJ2-3, with 8 bases aligning to TRBD2. The CDR3 loop spans 17 amino acids. The germline CDR1 and CDR2 sequences are PRHDT and FYEKMQ (reference sequence). J was trimmed by 0 bases and V by 4 bases; bases with no gene match: 9. The CDR3 coding sequence is TGTGCCAGCAGCTGGTTACTAGCGGAAGAAAGCACAGATACGCAGTATTTT. Translating it yields CASSWLLAEESTDTQYF.

V gene TRBV18 combines with J gene TRBJ2-1; 16 bases are shared with TRBD2. Germline CDR1 is KGHSH and CDR2 is LQKENI. Losses at the gene ends were 5 bases for V and 10 bases for J; bases not matched to a gene: 11. The length of the CDR3 is 17 residues. The CDR3 nucleotides read TGTGCCAGCTCATACCGACACGGGACTAGCGGGAGGGTAGAGCAGTTCTTC. This gives the protein CASSYRHGTSGRVEQFF.

V gene TRBV18 combines with J gene TRBJ2-1; D possibly corresponds to TRBD2 (7 bases). Per the germline V gene, CDR1 is KGHSH and CDR2 is LQKENI. The CDR3 runs to 19 residues. Deletions cut 3 bases from V and 0 bases from J, with 21 bases between. The CDR3 sequence is CASSPYLPTRGGSYNEQFF. The CDR3 nucleotides read TGTGCCAGCTCACCGTACCTGCCCACGAGGGGGGGCTCCTACAATGAGCAGTTCTTC. The variable domain in full, completed from reference TRBV18 and TRBJ2-1, reads NAGVMQNPRHLVRRRGQEARLRCSPMKGHSHVYWYRQLPEEGLKFMVYLQKENIIDESGMPKERFSAEFPKEGPSILRIQQVVRGDSAAYFCASSPYLPTRGGSYNEQFFGPGTRLTVL.

The chain couples TRBV27 to TRBJ1-2, with TRBD1 matching over 7 bases. The CDR3 is made up of 13 amino acids. Trimming cost V 4 bases and J 4 bases; bases outside gene matches: 3. Germline CDR1 and CDR2: MNHEY and SMNVEV (reference sequence). CDR3 sequence: CASSSDRIYGYTF. In DNA form, the CDR3 reads TGTGCCAGCAGTTCGGACAGGATCTATGGCTACACCTTC.

The chain is built from TRBV7-2 and TRBJ2-1; possible D gene TRBD1, 6 bases. Germline values: CDR1 SGHTA, CDR2 FQGNSA. V was pared by 5 bases and J by 4 bases, with 21 bases between. The CDR3 totals 17 residues. The CDR3 protein is CASSTPRAGEFYNEQFF. For the CDR3, the DNA is TGTGCCAGCAGCACCCCCCGGGCAGGGGAGTTTTACAATGAGCAGTTCTTC.

This rearrangement joins TRBV11-2 to TRBJ2-3; 10 bases match TRBD2. J lost 7 bases, V lost 2 bases, and 6 bases had no gene match. The CDR3 has 15 residues. Germline CDR1 is SGHAT and CDR2 is FQNNGV. The CDR3 reads CASSLPAGGPHTQYF. In nucleotides, the CDR3 is TGTGCCAGCAGCTTACCAGCGGGAGGGCCACATACGCAGTATTTT. The whole variable domain, remainder taken from reference TRBV11-2 and TRBJ2-3, is EAGVAQSPRYKIIEKRQSVAFWCNPISGHATLYWYQQILGQGPKLLIQFQNNGVVDDSQLPKDRFSAERLKGVDSTLKIQPAKLEDSAVYLCASSLPAGGPHTQYFGPGTRLTVL.

This clone was seen a single time. The chain combines TRBV19 with TRBJ1-2; TRBD1 aligns across 8 bases. Trimming cost V 3 bases and J 8 bases; bases outside gene matches: 2. CDR3 size: 12 residues. The germline gives CDR1 LNHDA, CDR2 SQIVND (reference sequence). The CDR3 sequence: CASSMTGDGYTF. CDR3 nucleotide sequence: TGTGCCAGTAGTATGACAGGGGACGGCTACACCTTC.

This chain joins TRBV5-6 and TRBJ1-3, with 9 bases identical to TRBD1. With V trimmed by 3 bases and J by 6 bases, 7 bases remained unmatched. Looked up from germline, CDR1 is SGHDT and CDR2 is YYEEEE. The length of the CDR3 is 15 residues. CDR3 DNA: TGTGCCAGCAGCTCCGCTAGGACAGGGGTAAACACCATATATTTT. Encoded protein: CASSSARTGVNTIYF.

This chain connects TRBV7-3 to TRBJ2-7; D not resolved. Germline V gene lookup returns CDR1 SGHTA and CDR2 FQGTGA. This CDR3 comprises 13 residues. Trimming took 1 base from V and 3 from J, leaving 7 bases between them. The CDR3 nucleotides read TGTGCCAGCAGCTTAAGTAGAATCTACGAGCAGTACTTC. Amino acid sequence: CASSLSRIYEQYF.

This clone came up a few times. V and J are TRBV4-3 and TRBJ1-1; D call uncertain. From germline, CDR1 is LGHNA and CDR2 YSLEER. Trimming took 3 bases from V and 1 from J, leaving 15 bases between them. There are 16 residues in the CDR3. The CDR3 is CASSQEDGPQNTEAFF. CDR3 nucleotide sequence: TGCGCCAGCAGCCAGGAGGACGGCCCCCAGAACACTGAAGCTTTCTTT.

The chain joins TRBV27 to TRBJ2-1, with D hard to call. This CDR3 has 16 amino acids. V was cut by 2 bases and J by 0 bases, with 11 bases left in between. The V gene's germline CDR1 is MNHEY and CDR2 SMNVEV (reference sequence). The CDR3 here is CASSLGVGSSYNEQFF. CDR3 in DNA: TGTGCCAGCAGTTTAGGGGTCGGAAGCTCCTACAATGAGCAGTTCTTC.

The rearrangement links TRBV10-3 to TRBJ1-1; the D gene is possibly TRBD1 (5 bases). Germline loops: CDR1 ENHRY, CDR2 SYGVKD. This CDR3 is 14 amino acids long. Trimming removed 3 bases at V and 4 bases at J, with 12 bases between. CDR3 nucleotides: TGTGCCATCAGTGACGTTACCCAGGGCACTGAAGCTTTCTTT. Amino acids: CAISDVTQGTEAFF.

The chain is built from TRBV9 and TRBJ2-7; no clear D. The CDR3 extends over 15 amino acids. CDR1 and CDR2 (germline): SGDLS, YYNGEE. V lost 0 bases and J 1 base, leaving 11 bases between the germline ends. CDR3 residues: CASSVAPDASYEQYF. The DNA of the CDR3 is TGTGCCAGCAGCGTAGCCCCGGACGCATCCTACGAGCAGTACTTC.

This clone was counted once. The rearrangement links TRBV10-1 to TRBJ2-1; 11 bases agree with TRBD2. Germline V gene data show CDR1 as WNHNN and CDR2 as SYGVQD (reference sequence). The junction had 14 bases not matched to a gene; V was cut back by 4 bases and J by 0 bases. The CDR3 contains 20 residues. CDR3 in DNA: TGCGCCAGCAGTGGAGATCAGACTAGCGGGATCAGGAGCTCCTACAATGAGCAGTTCTTC. This gives the protein CASSGDQTSGIRSSYNEQFF.

The chain couples TRBV29-1 to TRBJ2-7, with D perhaps matching TRBD2 (6 bases). The CDR3 is made up of 15 amino acids. Germline loops: CDR1 SQVTM, CDR2 ANQGSEA. V was clipped by 6 bases and J by 0 bases, with 18 bases between them. CDR3 DNA sequence: TGCAGCGTCGGCGGCGGGACGGGGAGCTCCTACGAGCAGTACTTC. It is translated as CSVGGGTGSSYEQYF.

V usage is TRBV7-7 and J usage is TRBJ2-2; D is uncertain. Germline V lookup: CDR1 SSHAT, CDR2 FNYEAQ (reference sequence). The CDR3 is made up of 16 amino acids. With 1 base removed from V and 0 bases from J, the gap between germline ends came to 9 bases. The CDR3 loop is CASSLGGGANTGELFF. The CDR3 region has the DNA TGTGCCAGCAGCTTAGGGGGTGGGGCGAACACCGGGGAGCTGTTTTTT.

This chain connects TRBV14 to TRBJ2-5; TRBD2 is a possible D gene (6 bases). The CDR3 length is 17 residues. Looked up from germline, CDR1 is SGHDN and CDR2 is FVKESK. Trimming took off 3 bases at V and 3 bases at J, with 20 bases between the two ends. The CDR3 bases are TGTGCCAGCAGCCACGCGGGAAGGGGTATGGCCGAAGAGACCCAGTACTTC. It translates to CASSHAGRGMAEETQYF.

The CDR3, as DNA: TGTGCCAGCACCACAAGGGACAGCTTTAAGTTAAACACCGGGGAGCTGTTTTTT. The encoded protein is CASTTRDSFKLNTGELFF. The rearrangement joins TRBV7-8 to TRBJ2-2, with 7 bases aligning to TRBD1. The CDR3 covers 18 residues. The V gene end was trimmed by 7 bases and the J gene end by 2 bases; junction bases not matched to a gene: 16. Germline assignment: CDR1 SGHVS and CDR2 FQNEAQ. The full variable domain, its missing parts supplied by reference TRBV7-8 and TRBJ2-2, is GAGVSQSPRYKVAKRGQDVALRCDPISGHVSLFWYQQALGQGPEFLTYFQNEAQLDKSGLPSDRFFAERPEGSVSTLKIQRTQQEDSAVYLCASTTRDSFKLNTGELFFGEGSRLTVL.